The rows below give T cell receptor beta chains drawn from one sample of a study of blood T cell repertoires in COVID-19. Only in-frame clones appear in the TCRdb table, and some are missing; sequencing was by immunoSEQ multiplex PCR. Of some 220,000 clones listed, 70% to 90% are singletons. Material: peripheral blood. Receptors originate from a man between 45 and 60 years old with COVID-19, enrolled during active disease. Each CDR3 is given with its conserved first and last residue. The D gene is left open where the match is weak. Clone size is given for some rows only: seen once, a few or many times, or a class if the clone is expanded.

>TRBJ1-1|.|.|TRBV6-5
CASSYSMRGAEAFF
TGTGCCAGCAGTTACTCGATGCGGGGCGCCGAAGCTTTCTTT
>TRBJ2-7|.|TRBD1|TRBV11-2
CASSSINRGAYEQYF
TGTGCCAGCAGCTCCATAAACAGGGGGGCCTACGAGCAGTACTTC
>TRBJ1-5|few|TRBD1|TRBV2
CASSEYGTGSNQPQHF
TGTGCCAGCAGTGAATATGGGACAGGGAGCAATCAGCCCCAGCATTTT
>TRBJ2-2|.|TRBD1|TRBV7-8
CASRRDRIANTGELFF
TGTGCCAGCAGACGGGACAGGATTGCGAACACCGGGGAGCTGTTTTTT
>TRBJ1-1|.|.|TRBV7-6
CASSLELGLPNTEAFF
TGTGCCAGCAGCTTAGAATTAGGACTCCCGAACACTGAAGCTTTCTTT
>TRBJ1-6|once|.|TRBV20-1
CRTLSPLHF
TGCAGGACTCTTTCACCCCTCCACTTT
>TRBJ2-3|once|.|TRBV6-7
CASIEQGKDCTDTQYF
TGTGCCAGCATCGAACAGGGAAAAGACTGCACAGATACGCAGTATTTT
>TRBJ2-3|.|TRBD2|TRBV10-3
CAIRTSGGDTQYF
TGTGCCATCAGGACTAGCGGGGGGGATACGCAGTATTTT
>TRBJ1-4|.|.|TRBV28
CASRGAPMEKLFF
TGTGCCAGCAGGGGGGCCCCCATGGAAAAACTGTTTTTT
>TRBJ2-1|.|TRBD2|TRBV5-1
CASSLARVGLAGVEQFF
TGCGCCAGCAGCTTGGCCCGTGTAGGACTAGCGGGGGTAGAGCAGTTCTTC
>TRBJ1-2|.|.|TRBV19
CASQDSQIYYGYTF
TGTGCCAGCCAGGACAGCCAAATTTACTATGGCTACACCTTC
>TRBJ1-5|.|.|TRBV19
CASSMEGRGGQPQHF
TGTGCCAGTAGTATGGAGGGAAGGGGGGGGCAGCCCCAGCATTTT
>TRBJ1-6|.|.|TRBV10-3
CAIKGVGYNSPLHF
TGTGCCATCAAAGGAGTAGGCTATAATTCACCCCTCCACTTT
>TRBJ1-6|.|.|TRBV19
CASSTTATNYSPLHF
TGTGCCAGTAGTACGACAGCCACAAATTATTCACCCCTCCACTTT
>TRBJ2-6|.|.|TRBV7-9
CASSPPSSGANVLTF
TGTGCCAGCAGTCCTCCGAGCTCTGGGGCCAACGTCCTGACTTTC
>TRBJ1-4|.|.|TRBV5-8
CASSLWAVTNEKLFF
TGTGCCAGCAGCTTGTGGGCAGTAACTAATGAAAAACTGTTTTTT
>TRBJ2-1|.|.|TRBV30
CAWSRGGVYNEQFF
TGTGCCTGGAGTCGAGGGGGTGTCTACAATGAGCAGTTCTTC
>TRBJ2-1|.|TRBD2|TRBV9
CASSLAGGYNEQFF
TGTGCCAGCAGCCTAGCGGGGGGCTACAATGAGCAGTTCTTC
>TRBJ1-1|.|.|TRBV20-1
CSASGRVNTEAFF
TGCAGTGCTAGTGGCAGGGTGAACACTGAAGCTTTCTTT
>TRBJ2-3|.|.|TRBV3-1/TRBV3-2
CASSPRAEYTDTQYF
TGTGCCAGCAGCCCTCGTGCAGAATACACAGATACGCAGTATTTT
>TRBJ2-3|.|.|TRBV19
CASSMGSALADTQYF
TGTGCCAGTAGTATGGGCTCGGCTTTGGCAGATACGCAGTATTTT
>TRBJ1-1|.|TRBD1|TRBV30
CAWSLTRGRTEAFF
TGTGCCTGGAGTCTTACCAGGGGGAGGACTGAAGCTTTCTTT
>TRBJ2-2|.|TRBD2|TRBV2
CASSVGSGGPVELFF
TGTGCCAGCAGTGTCGGTAGCGGGGGCCCCGTGGAGCTGTTTTTT
>TRBJ1-2|few|.|TRBV18
CASSPVQGGNNYGYTF
TGTGCCAGCTCACCGGTGCAGGGAGGTAATAACTATGGCTACACCTTC
>TRBJ1-2|.|.|TRBV7-2
CASSLAVSNYGYTF
TGTGCCAGCAGCTTGGCAGTTTCTAACTATGGCTACACCTTC
>TRBJ1-2|.|.|TRBV6-5
CASSPDRNYGYTF
TGTGCCAGCAGTCCGGACAGAAACTATGGCTACACCTTC
>TRBJ2-5|.|.|TRBV18
CASSPASPTQGRETQYF
TGTGCCAGCTCACCAGCATCCCCAACCCAGGGGCGCGAGACCCAGTACTTC
>TRBJ2-5|.|TRBD1|TRBV11-2
CASSPGQGKETQYF
TGTGCCAGCAGCCCCGGACAGGGGAAAGAGACCCAGTACTTC
>TRBJ1-5|.|.|TRBV9
CASSSSGQFNQPQHF
TGTGCCAGCAGCTCGAGTGGGCAGTTCAATCAGCCCCAGCATTTT
>TRBJ1-4|.|TRBD1|TRBV5-1
CASSLYRGVTEKLFF
TGCGCCAGCAGCTTATACAGGGGAGTGACTGAAAAACTGTTTTTT
>TRBJ2-2|.|.|TRBV19
CASEEGRGGELFF
TGTGCCAGTGAGGAGGGAAGGGGCGGGGAGCTGTTTTTT
>TRBJ1-6|few|.|TRBV29-1
CSVSTSRESPLHF
TGCAGCGTTTCAACCTCCCGAGAATCACCCCTCCACTTT
>TRBJ1-6|.|.|TRBV4-1
CASSQEEGRSYNSPLHF
TGCGCCAGCAGCCAAGAGGAGGGACGCTCCTATAATTCACCCCTCCACTTT
>TRBJ2-5|once|TRBD1|TRBV18
CASSPTGQETQYF
TGTGCCAGCTCACCGACAGGGCAAGAGACCCAGTACTTC
>TRBJ2-2|.|TRBD1|TRBV14
CASSQEQGANTGELFF
TGTGCCAGCAGCCAAGAACAGGGGGCTAACACCGGGGAGCTGTTTTTT
>TRBJ1-1|.|.|TRBV30
CAWSVLGQGNTEAFF
TGTGCCTGGAGTGTACTCGGTCAGGGGAACACTGAAGCTTTCTTT
>TRBJ1-6|few|.|TRBV14
CASSQFKANSPLHF
TGTGCCAGCAGCCAATTTAAAGCGAATTCACCCCTCCACTTT
>TRBJ2-3|.|TRBD2|TRBV5-4
CASSLAGGLSDTQYF
TGTGCCAGCAGCTTGGCGGGGGGGCTCTCAGATACGCAGTATTTT
>TRBJ2-4|once|.|TRBV6-5
CASFETPKNIQYF
TGTGCCAGCTTCGAGACTCCTAAGAACATTCAGTACTTC
>TRBJ1-2|.|.|TRBV28
CASSFGTEGYGYTF
TGTGCCAGCAGTTTTGGGACGGAGGGCTATGGCTACACCTTC
>TRBJ2-4|.|TRBD2|TRBV11-2
CASSLDVGRVNIQYF
TGTGCCAGCAGCTTAGATGTGGGGAGGGTTAACATTCAGTACTTC
>TRBJ2-5|.|.|TRBV15
CATSRGGRGQETQYF
TGTGCCACCAGCAGAGGGGGGCGGGGGCAAGAGACCCAGTACTTC
>TRBJ2-5|.|TRBD1|TRBV6-5
CASTPTGNQETQYF
TGTGCCAGCACCCCGACAGGGAACCAAGAGACCCAGTACTTC
>TRBJ2-2|.|.|TRBV5-5
CASSTWTDNTGELFF
TGTGCCAGCAGCACCTGGACAGATAACACCGGGGAGCTGTTTTTT